In its sample, the clone carrying this TCR beta chain was seen once. Its antigen is as yet unknown. J lost 4 bases, V lost 3 bases, and 10 bases had no gene match. Per the germline V gene, CDR1 is DFQATT and CDR2 is SNEGSKA (reference sequence). This CDR3 region has 15 residues. This sample was taken from a study of T cell responses to AZD1222 COVID-19 vaccine. Method: immunoSEQ multiplex PCR; TCRdb's copy keeps in-frame clones and lacks some. The sample shows 55,000 to 75,000 clones, about nine tenths of them seen only once. Overall study findings and caveats: Clonal diversity was possibly underestimated, and white British individuals and females predominated among donors.

This TCR came from an adult in good health. The chain links TRBV20-1 to TRBJ2-3; 7 bases are a match to TRBD1. This specimen was peripheral blood, taken on day 0 of AZD1222 vaccination. The CDR3 is CSASSDRVEADTQYF. DNA for the CDR3: TGCAGTGCTAGTAGCGACAGGGTAGAGGCAGATACGCAGTATTTT.